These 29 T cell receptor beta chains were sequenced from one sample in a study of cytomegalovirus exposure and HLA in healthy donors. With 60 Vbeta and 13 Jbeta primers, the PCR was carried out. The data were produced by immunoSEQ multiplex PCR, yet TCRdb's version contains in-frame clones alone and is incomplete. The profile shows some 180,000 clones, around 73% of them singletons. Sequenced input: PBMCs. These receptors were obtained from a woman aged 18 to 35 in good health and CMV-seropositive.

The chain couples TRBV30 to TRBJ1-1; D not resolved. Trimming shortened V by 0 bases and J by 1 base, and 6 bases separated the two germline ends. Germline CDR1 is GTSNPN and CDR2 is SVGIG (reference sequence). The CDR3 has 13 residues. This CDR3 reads CAWSVEGNTEAFF. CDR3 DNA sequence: TGTGCCTGGAGTGTAGAGGGGAACACTGAAGCTTTCTTT.

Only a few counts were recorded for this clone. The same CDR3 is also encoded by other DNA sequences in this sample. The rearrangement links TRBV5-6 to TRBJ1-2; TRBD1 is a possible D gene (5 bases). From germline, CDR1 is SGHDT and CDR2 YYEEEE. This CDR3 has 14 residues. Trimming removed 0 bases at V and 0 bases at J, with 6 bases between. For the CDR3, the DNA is TGTGCCAGCAGCTTGGGACAGTCTAACTATGGCTACACCTTC. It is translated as CASSLGQSNYGYTF.

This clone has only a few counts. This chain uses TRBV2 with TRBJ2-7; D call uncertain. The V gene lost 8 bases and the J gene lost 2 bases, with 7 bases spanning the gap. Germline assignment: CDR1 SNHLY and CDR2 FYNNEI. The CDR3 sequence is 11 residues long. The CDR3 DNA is TGTGCCAGCGCGATAACCTACGAGCAGTACTTC. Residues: CASAITYEQYF. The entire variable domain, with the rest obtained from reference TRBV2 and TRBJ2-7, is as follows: EPEVTQTPSHQVTQMGQEVILRCVPISNHLYFYWYRQILGQKVEFLVSFYNNEISEKSEIFDDQFSVERPDGSNFTLKIRSTKLEDSAMYFCASAITYEQYFGPGTRLTVT.

CDR3 nucleotides: TGTGCCAGCAGCCAGGCCGCGAACACTGAAGCTTTCTTT. Amino acids: CASSQAANTEAFF. This rearrangement joins TRBV4-2 to TRBJ1-1, with unresolved D. V lost 3 bases and J 1 base, leaving 6 bases between the germline ends. There are 13 residues in the CDR3. Germline V CDR1 and CDR2: LGHNA, YNFKEQ.

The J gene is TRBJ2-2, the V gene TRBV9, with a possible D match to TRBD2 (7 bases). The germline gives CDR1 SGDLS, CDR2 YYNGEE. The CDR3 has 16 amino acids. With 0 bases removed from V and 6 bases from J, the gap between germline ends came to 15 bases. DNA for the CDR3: TGTGCCAGCAGCGTAGCTGGGGGGGCCCCGGCCGGGGAGCTGTTTTTT. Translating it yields CASSVAGGAPAGELFF.

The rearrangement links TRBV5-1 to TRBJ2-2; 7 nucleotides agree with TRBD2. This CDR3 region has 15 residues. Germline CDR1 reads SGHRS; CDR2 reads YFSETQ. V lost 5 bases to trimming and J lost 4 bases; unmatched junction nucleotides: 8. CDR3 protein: CASSLSPGGTGELFF. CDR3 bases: TGCGCCAGCAGTTTGTCTCCGGGAGGCACCGGGGAGCTGTTTTTT.

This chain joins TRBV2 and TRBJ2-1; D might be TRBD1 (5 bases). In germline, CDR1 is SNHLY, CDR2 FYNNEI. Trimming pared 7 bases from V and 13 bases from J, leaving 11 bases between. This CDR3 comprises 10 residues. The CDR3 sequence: CASKAQGQFF. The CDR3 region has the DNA TGTGCCAGCAAGGCCCAGGGCCAGTTCTTC. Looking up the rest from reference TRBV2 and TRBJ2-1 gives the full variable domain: EPEVTQTPSHQVTQMGQEVILRCVPISNHLYFYWYRQILGQKVEFLVSFYNNEISEKSEIFDDQFSVERPDGSNFTLKIRSTKLEDSAMYFCASKAQGQFFGPGTRLTVL.

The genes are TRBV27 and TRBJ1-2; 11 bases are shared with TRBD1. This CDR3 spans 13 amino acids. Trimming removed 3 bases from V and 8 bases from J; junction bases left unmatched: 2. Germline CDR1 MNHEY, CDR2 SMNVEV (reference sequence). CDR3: CASSLRTGGGYTF. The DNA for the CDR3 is TGTGCCAGCAGTTTGCGGACAGGGGGCGGCTACACCTTC.

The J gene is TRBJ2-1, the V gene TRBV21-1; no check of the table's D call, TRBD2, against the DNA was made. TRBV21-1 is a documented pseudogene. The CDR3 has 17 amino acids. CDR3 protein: CASSIPSSGGGYNEQFF. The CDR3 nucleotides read TGTGCCAGCAGCATCCCGTCGAGCGGGGGCGGCTACAATGAGCAGTTCTTC.

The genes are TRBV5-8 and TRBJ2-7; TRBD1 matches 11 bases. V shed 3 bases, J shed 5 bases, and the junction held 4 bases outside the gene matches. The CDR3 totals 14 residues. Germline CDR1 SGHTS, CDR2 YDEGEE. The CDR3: CASSWGQGVHEQYF. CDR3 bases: TGTGCCAGCAGCTGGGGACAGGGGGTCCACGAGCAGTACTTC.

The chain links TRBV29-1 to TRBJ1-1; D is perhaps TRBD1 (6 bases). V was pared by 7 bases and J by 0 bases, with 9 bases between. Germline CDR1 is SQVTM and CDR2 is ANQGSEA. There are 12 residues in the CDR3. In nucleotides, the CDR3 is TGCAGCGCAGGGACACTGAACACTGAAGCTTTCTTT. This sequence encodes CSAGTLNTEAFF.

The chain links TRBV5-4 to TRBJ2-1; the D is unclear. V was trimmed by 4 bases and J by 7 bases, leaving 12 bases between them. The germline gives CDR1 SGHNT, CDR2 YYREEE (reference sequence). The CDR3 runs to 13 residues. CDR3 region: CASSRVEVNEQFF. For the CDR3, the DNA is TGTGCCAGCAGCCGGGTCGAGGTGAATGAGCAGTTCTTC.

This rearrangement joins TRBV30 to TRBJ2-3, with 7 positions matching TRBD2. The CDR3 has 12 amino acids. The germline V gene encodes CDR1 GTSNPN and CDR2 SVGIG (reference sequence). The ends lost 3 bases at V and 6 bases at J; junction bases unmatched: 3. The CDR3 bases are TGTGCCTGGAGGGATAGCGGGGATACGCAGTATTTT. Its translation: CAWRDSGDTQYF.

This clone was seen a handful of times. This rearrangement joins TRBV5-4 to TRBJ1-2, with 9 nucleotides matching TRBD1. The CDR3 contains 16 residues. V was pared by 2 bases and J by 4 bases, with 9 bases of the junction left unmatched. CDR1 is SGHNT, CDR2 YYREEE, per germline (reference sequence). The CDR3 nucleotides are TGTGCCAGCAGCTTCTCTGGGACAGGGATTACCTATGGCTACACCTTC. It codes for CASSFSGTGITYGYTF.

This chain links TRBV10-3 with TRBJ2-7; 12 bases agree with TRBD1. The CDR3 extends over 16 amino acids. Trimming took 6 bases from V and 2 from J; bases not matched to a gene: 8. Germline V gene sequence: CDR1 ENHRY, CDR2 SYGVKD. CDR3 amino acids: CAISGTGGALAYEQYF. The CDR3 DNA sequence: TGTGCCATCAGCGGGACAGGGGGCGCATTAGCCTACGAGCAGTACTTC.

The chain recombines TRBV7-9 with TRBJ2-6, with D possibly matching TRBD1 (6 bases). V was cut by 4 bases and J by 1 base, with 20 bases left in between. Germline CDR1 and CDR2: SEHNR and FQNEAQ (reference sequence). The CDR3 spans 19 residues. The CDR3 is CASSSGHTVGSSGANVLTF. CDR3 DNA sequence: TGTGCCAGCAGCTCGGGACACACCGTTGGTTCTTCTGGGGCCAACGTCCTGACTTTC.

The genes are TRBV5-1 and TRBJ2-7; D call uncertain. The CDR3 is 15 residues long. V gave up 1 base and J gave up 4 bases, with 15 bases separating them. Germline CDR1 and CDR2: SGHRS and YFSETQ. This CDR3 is CASSLTAGHQYEQYF. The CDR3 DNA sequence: TGCGCCAGCAGCTTGACGGCAGGCCACCAATACGAGCAGTACTTC.

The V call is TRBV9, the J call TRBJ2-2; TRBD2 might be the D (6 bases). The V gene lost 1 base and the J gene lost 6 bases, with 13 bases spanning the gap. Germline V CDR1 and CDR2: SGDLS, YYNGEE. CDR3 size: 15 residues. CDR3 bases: TGTGCCAGCAGCGTAAGGGTTGGGGGGTCCGGGGAGCTGTTTTTT. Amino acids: CASSVRVGGSGELFF.

Here the CDR3 reads CASSESKAGAGGYTF. In DNA, the CDR3 is TGCGCCAGCAGTGAGTCGAAGGCGGGGGCTGGGGGCTACACCTTC. The V and J genes are TRBV10-2 and TRBJ1-2, with D perhaps TRBD1 (6 bases). The germline gives CDR1 WSHSY, CDR2 SAAADI. Trimming took off 0 bases at V and 8 bases at J, with 16 bases between the two ends. The CDR3 covers 15 residues.

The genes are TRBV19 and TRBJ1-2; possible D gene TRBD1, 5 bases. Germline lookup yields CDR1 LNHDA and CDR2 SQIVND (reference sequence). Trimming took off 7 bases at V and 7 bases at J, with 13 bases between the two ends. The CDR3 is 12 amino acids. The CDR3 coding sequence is TGTGCCAGTACCCATCCCGGGGGTGGCTACACCTTC. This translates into CASTHPGGGYTF.

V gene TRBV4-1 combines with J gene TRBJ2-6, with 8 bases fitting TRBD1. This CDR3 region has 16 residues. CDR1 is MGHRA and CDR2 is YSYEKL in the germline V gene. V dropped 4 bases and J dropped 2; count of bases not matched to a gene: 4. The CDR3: CASSPSDRAGANVLTF. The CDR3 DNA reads TGCGCCAGCAGCCCTTCGGACAGGGCTGGGGCCAACGTCCTGACTTTC.

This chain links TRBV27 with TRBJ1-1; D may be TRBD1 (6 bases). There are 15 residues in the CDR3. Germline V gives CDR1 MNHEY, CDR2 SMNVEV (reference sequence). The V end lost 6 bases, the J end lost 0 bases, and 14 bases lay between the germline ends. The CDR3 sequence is CASSHRDPMNTEAFF. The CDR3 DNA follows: TGTGCCAGCAGCCACAGGGACCCCATGAACACTGAAGCTTTCTTT.

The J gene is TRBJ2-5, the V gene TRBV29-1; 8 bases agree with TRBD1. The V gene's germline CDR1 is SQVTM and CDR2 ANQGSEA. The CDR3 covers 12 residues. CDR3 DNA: TGCTGTGGACAGGGTCGGTGGGAGACCCAGTACTTC. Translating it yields CCGQGRWETQYF.

CDR3 sequence: CASSYSRPKGRGGYTF. In DNA form, the CDR3 reads TGTGCCAGCAGTTACTCGAGGCCCAAGGGAAGGGGTGGCTACACCTTC. This chain joins TRBV6-5 and TRBJ1-2; a possible D gene is TRBD1 (5 bases). The germline CDR1 and CDR2 sequences are MNHEY and SVGAGI. The CDR3 contains 16 residues. Trimming pared 0 bases from V and 7 bases from J, leaving 18 bases between.

Here the CDR3 DNA reads TGTGCCATCAGACCTAGCTTAACCTACGATCGGCAGTACTTC. It specifies CAIRPSLTYDRQYF. The V gene is TRBV10-3, the J gene TRBJ2-7; D perhaps matches TRBD2 (5 bases). CDR3 length: 14 amino acids. The ends were cut back, 6 bases at V and 9 bases at J, with 21 bases in the middle. CDR1 is ENHRY and CDR2 is SYGVKD in the germline V gene.

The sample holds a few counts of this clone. CDR3 in amino acids: CAWSVRVWGQGRDEQYF. CDR3 nucleotide sequence: TGTGCCTGGAGTGTACGTGTATGGGGACAGGGGAGGGACGAGCAGTACTTC. This sequence joins TRBV30 and TRBJ2-7, with TRBD1 matching over 10 bases. The CDR3 extends over 17 amino acids. The germline V gene has CDR1 GTSNPN and CDR2 SVGIG (reference sequence). Trimming removed 0 bases from V and 5 bases from J; junction bases left unmatched: 13.

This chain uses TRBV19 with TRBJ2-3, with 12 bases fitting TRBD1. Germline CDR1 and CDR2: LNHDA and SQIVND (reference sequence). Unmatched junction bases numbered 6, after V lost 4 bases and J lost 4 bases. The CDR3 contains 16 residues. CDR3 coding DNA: TGTGCCAGTAGTAGCACCGGGACAGGGGGCTCAGATACGCAGTATTTT. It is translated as CASSSTGTGGSDTQYF.

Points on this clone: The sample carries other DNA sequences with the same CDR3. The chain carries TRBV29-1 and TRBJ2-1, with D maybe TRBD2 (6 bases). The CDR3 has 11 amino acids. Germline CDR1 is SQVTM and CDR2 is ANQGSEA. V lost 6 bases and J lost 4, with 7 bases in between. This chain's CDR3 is CSVGLYNEQFF. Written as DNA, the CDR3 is TGCAGCGTGGGACTTTACAATGAGCAGTTCTTC.

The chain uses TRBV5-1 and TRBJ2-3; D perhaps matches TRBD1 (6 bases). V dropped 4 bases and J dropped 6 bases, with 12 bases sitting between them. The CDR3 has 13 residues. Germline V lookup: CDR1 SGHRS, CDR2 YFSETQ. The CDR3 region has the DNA TGCGCCAGCAGCCGCCCCCAGGGGGATACGCAGTATTTT. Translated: CASSRPQGDTQYF.